Listed below are T cell receptor beta chains from one sample, sequenced in a study of blood T cell repertoires in COVID-19. TCRdb's table, derived via immunoSEQ multiplex PCR, lists solely in-frame clones and lacks some. This sample has 50,000 to 60,000 clones, with around 85% found just once. Sequenced sample: peripheral blood. Receptors originate from a human donor in a cohort sampled during active COVID-19. The CDR3 runs from the conserved cysteine through the conserved F or W. The order of the fields is D gene, clone size, J gene, V gene, CDR3 protein, CDR3 DNA. D genes are given only for firm matches. Expanded clones are given a class, and other clones once, few, many or no size at all.

TRBD1 - TRBJ2-4 TRBV19 CASSLGTGGAKNIQYF TGTGCCAGTAGTCTAGGGACAGGGGGAGCCAAAAACATTCAGTACTTC
- - TRBJ2-3 TRBV27 CASSLGLSTDTQYF TGTGCCAGCAGTTTGGGGCTGAGCACAGATACGCAGTATTTT
- - TRBJ1-1 TRBV5-4 CASSSFQQMNTEAFF TGTGCCAGCAGCTCGTTTCAACAGATGAACACTGAAGCTTTCTTT
TRBD1 - TRBJ1-1 TRBV30 CAWSILTGGGTEAFF TGTGCCTGGAGTATACTTACAGGGGGTGGAACTGAAGCTTTCTTT
TRBD2 - TRBJ2-7 TRBV25-1 CASSEEGGPGLTYYEQYF TGTGCCAGCAGTGAGGAAGGCGGTCCGGGACTAACATACTACGAGCAGTACTTC
- - TRBJ2-7 TRBV7-3 CASSLRSTYEQYF TGTGCCAGCAGCTTACGCAGTACCTACGAGCAGTACTTC
- - TRBJ2-2 TRBV28 CASSPGDGTGELFF TGTGCCAGCAGCCCGGGTGACGGCACCGGGGAGCTGTTTTTT
- - TRBJ2-5 TRBV30 CAWTFGTKRLQYF TGTGCCTGGACGTTCGGGACAAAGCGTCTCCAGTACTTC
- few TRBJ2-2 TRBV28 CASSLVSSGELFF TGTGCCAGCAGTTTAGTCTCCTCCGGGGAGCTGTTTTTT
TRBD2 - TRBJ2-5 TRBV24-1 CATSDFGTSVGETQYF TGTGCCACCAGTGATTTTGGGACTAGCGTCGGGGAGACCCAGTACTTC
TRBD1 - TRBJ1-4 TRBV14 CASSQETGEDEKLFF TGTGCCAGCAGCCAAGAGACAGGGGAAGATGAAAAACTGTTTTTT
TRBD1 - TRBJ1-2 TRBV7-3 CASSFGTGGSGYTF TGTGCCAGCAGCTTTGGGACAGGGGGAAGTGGCTACACCTTC
- once TRBJ1-5 TRBV5-1 CASSLVGGQPQHF TGCGCCAGCAGCTTGGTGGGAGGTCAGCCCCAGCATTTT
TRBD1 - TRBJ1-5 TRBV30 CAWSAQDRGGNQPQHF TGTGCCTGGAGTGCCCAAGACAGGGGAGGCAATCAGCCCCAGCATTTT
- - TRBJ2-1 TRBV4-1 CASSQPLSRGSYNEQFF TGCGCCAGCAGCCAACCCCTCTCCAGGGGCTCCTACAATGAGCAGTTCTTC
- - TRBJ1-2 TRBV29-1 CSVQRGRDYGYTF TGCAGCGTCCAAAGGGGCCGTGACTATGGCTACACCTTC
- - TRBJ2-3 TRBV9 CASSVSGQSTDTQYF TGTGCCAGCAGCGTGAGCGGGCAAAGCACAGATACGCAGTATTTT
- - TRBJ2-7 TRBV14 CASSHTSGFSYEQYF TGTGCCAGCAGCCATACTTCAGGGTTCTCCTACGAGCAGTACTTC
TRBD2 - TRBJ2-7 TRBV7-9 CASSLSTSGSSEQYF TGTGCCAGCAGCTTATCGACTAGCGGGAGTTCCGAGCAGTACTTC
- - TRBJ1-1 TRBV29-1 CSARSQGTEAFF TGCAGCGCCCGATCCCAGGGCACTGAAGCTTTCTTT
- - TRBJ1-1 TRBV28 CASSFRLAGPEAFF TGTGCCAGCAGTTTTCGCTTGGCAGGGCCTGAAGCTTTCTTT
TRBD1 - TRBJ1-6 TRBV5-6 CASSSTTGGNSPLHF TGTGCCAGCAGCTCGACTACAGGGGGGAATTCACCCCTCCACTTT
- - TRBJ2-7 TRBV6-5 CASSTFSAYSYEQYF TGTGCCAGCAGTACCTTTAGCGCATACTCCTACGAGCAGTACTTC
TRBD2 - TRBJ2-1 TRBV27 CASSPTSEAEQFF TGTGCCAGCAGTCCGACTAGCGAGGCTGAGCAGTTCTTC
- - TRBJ2-1 TRBV18 CASSPIPASSYNEQFF TGTGCCAGCTCACCAATCCCCGCGAGCTCCTACAATGAGCAGTTCTTC
- - TRBJ1-3 TRBV7-8 CASSLRGYRTGNTIYF TGTGCCAGCAGCTTACGGGGGTACCGGACGGGAAACACCATATATTTT
- - TRBJ1-4 TRBV5-1 CASSLDGATNEKLFF TGCGCCAGCAGCTTGGACGGAGCAACTAATGAAAAACTGTTTTTT
TRBD1 - TRBJ2-3 TRBV6-5 CASNPGTGLTDTQYF TGTGCCAGCAATCCCGGGACAGGTCTCACAGATACGCAGTATTTT
- - TRBJ2-1 TRBV19 CASSRTNYNEQFF TGTGCCAGTAGTAGGACTAACTACAATGAGCAGTTCTTC
- - TRBJ2-7 TRBV5-8 CASSSRGAKPPYEQYF TGTGCCAGCAGCTCTAGAGGCGCGAAGCCCCCCTACGAGCAGTACTTC
TRBD1 - TRBJ1-5 TRBV6-5 CATQQQGIQPQHF TGTGCCACACAACAACAGGGGATCCAGCCCCAGCATTTT
TRBD2 - TRBJ2-7 TRBV4-3 CASSREGLPNYEQYF TGCGCCAGCAGCCGGGAGGGACTACCAAATTACGAGCAGTACTTC
TRBD2 - TRBJ2-4 TRBV19 CASSIPGLAGQNIQYF TGTGCCAGTAGTATCCCGGGACTAGCGGGACAAAACATTCAGTACTTC
TRBD1 - TRBJ2-7 TRBV7-2 CASSIPGTAYEQYF TGTGCCAGCAGCATACCCGGGACAGCCTACGAGCAGTACTTC
TRBD1 - TRBJ1-4 TRBV18 CASSPPRGTAATNEKLFF TGTGCCAGCTCACCACCGAGAGGGACAGCTGCAACTAATGAAAAACTGTTTTTT
- - TRBJ1-4 TRBV15 CATSSLLGGPYEKLFF TGTGCCACCAGCAGCCTACTGGGGGGGCCCTATGAAAAACTGTTTTTT
- few TRBJ1-1 TRBV12-3/TRBV12-4 CASSLQGNTEAFF TGTGCCAGCAGTTTGCAGGGGAACACTGAAGCTTTCTTT
TRBD2 - TRBJ2-5 TRBV2 CASKIPGLAGEETQYF TGTGCCAGCAAGATACCGGGACTAGCGGGGGAAGAGACCCAGTACTTC
- - TRBJ1-2 TRBV30 CAWNFGMGPPVYGYTF TGTGCCTGGAATTTTGGCATGGGGCCGCCGGTCTATGGCTACACCTTC
- - TRBJ1-1 TRBV12-3/TRBV12-4 CASRRSTFLEAFF TGTGCCAGTCGCAGGTCGACATTCCTTGAAGCTTTCTTT
TRBD2 once TRBJ2-7 TRBV6-2/TRBV6-3 CASSSHPGLAGGEQYF TGTGCCAGCAGTTCCCATCCGGGACTAGCGGGAGGCGAGCAGTACTTC
TRBD1 - TRBJ2-7 TRBV5-5 CASRQPGQGFREQYF TGTGCCAGCAGGCAACCGGGACAGGGTTTTCGGGAGCAGTACTTC
TRBD1 - TRBJ2-5 TRBV5-1 CASSLDPSAPFPTGGSLQETQYF TGCGCCAGCAGCTTGGACCCGAGTGCCCCCTTCCCGACAGGGGGCTCCCTCCAAGAGACCCAGTACTTC
- - TRBJ2-4 TRBV7-6 CASSLVSGASSKNIQYF TGTGCCAGCAGCTTAGTATCAGGGGCCTCTTCCAAAAACATTCAGTACTTC
TRBD1 - TRBJ1-4 TRBV5-1 CASSSGQGFNEKLFF TGCGCCAGCAGTTCCGGACAGGGGTTTAATGAAAAACTGTTTTTT
- - TRBJ2-5 TRBV9 CASSGRYERATGETQYF TGTGCCAGCAGCGGGCGATACGAGAGGGCCACGGGGGAGACCCAGTACTTC